This T cell receptor beta chain comes out of a study of blood T cell repertoires in COVID-19. Turning to the study itself: Researchers got acute and convalescent COVID-19 samples from the United States, Italy and Spain.

Data came from immunoSEQ multiplex PCR; TCRdb stores just in-frame clones and leaves some out. The sample consists of some 90,000 clones, 80% of them appearing once. The V and J ends lost 4 bases and 1 base, in that order; junction bases with no gene match: 11. CDR3 size: 17 residues. Germline V gives CDR1 MDHEN, CDR2 SYDVKM. V gene TRBV28 combines with J gene TRBJ2-7, with 9 bases lining up with TRBD1. The sample was peripheral blood. This sequence originates from a human donor in a cohort sampled during active COVID-19. This CDR3 reads CASSSMLDRGSSYEQYF. CDR3 bases: TGTGCCAGCAGTTCCATGCTGGACAGGGGATCTTCCTACGAGCAGTACTTC.